This T cell receptor (beta chain) was recorded in a study of T cell responses to AZD1222 COVID-19 vaccine. This clone has a single count. Antigen: not known. Sequencing used immunoSEQ multiplex PCR; TCRdb keeps in-frame clones, though not all of them. This table holds 130,000 or so clones, 84% found once. This CDR3 has 17 amino acids. Germline CDR1 is SGHTA and CDR2 is FQGNSA. The J segment lost 1 base and the V segment lost 5 bases, leaving 10 bases of the junction unmatched. Study-level results: Repertoires were sampled only after the peak T cell response. Baseline seropositives among AZD1222 recipients totaled only five or six. The sample set comprised mostly white British donors with more females, and clonal diversity was possibly underestimated.

The TCR originated in an adult who received the AZD1222 COVID-19 vaccine. This chain links TRBV7-2 with TRBJ2-1; TRBD2 aligns across 8 bases. The sequencing used peripheral blood, collected 28 days after the second AZD1222 dose. DNA for the CDR3: TGTGCCAGCAGCACCTGGAGGGGCGGGGGGTCCTACAATGAGCAGTTCTTC. Amino acids: CASSTWRGGGSYNEQFF.